These T cell receptor beta chains were read from a single sample in a study of cytomegalovirus exposure and HLA in healthy donors. Profiled with immunoSEQ multiplex PCR; TCRdb holds only in-frame clones, not every one. Among about 130,000 clones listed, approximately 79% were seen once. The sequencing sample was made of PBMCs. These receptors were obtained from a man aged 35-49 years in good health and CMV-seropositive. Both conserved end residues are part of each CDR3. A D gene is named only where the DNA matches it firmly. Part of the rows lack a size; the others show once, few, many or a class for expanded clones.

d_call: TRBD1; clone_size: -; v_call: TRBV28; j_call: TRBJ1-1; cdr3_aa: CASSPTGAPNTEAFF; cdr3_nt: TGTGCCAGCAGTCCTACAGGGGCCCCGAACACTGAAGCTTTCTTT
d_call: TRBD1; clone_size: -; v_call: TRBV5-6; j_call: TRBJ2-5; cdr3_aa: CASSATGNGETQYF; cdr3_nt: TGTGCCAGCAGCGCGACAGGGAATGGAGAGACCCAGTACTTC
d_call: TRBD1; clone_size: -; v_call: TRBV28; j_call: TRBJ2-1; cdr3_aa: CASSLSRDREDEDEQFF; cdr3_nt: TGTGCCAGCAGTTTATCCCGGGACAGGGAGGATGAGGATGAGCAGTTCTTC
d_call: TRBD1; clone_size: few; v_call: TRBV6-6; j_call: TRBJ1-2; cdr3_aa: CASSDRVGYTF; cdr3_nt: TGTGCCAGCAGTGACAGGGTAGGCTACACCTTC
d_call: TRBD1; clone_size: once; v_call: TRBV27; j_call: TRBJ1-5; cdr3_aa: CASSSLRDRVSQPQHF; cdr3_nt: TGTGCCAGCAGTTCCCTCCGGGACAGGGTCAGTCAGCCCCAGCATTTT
d_call: -; clone_size: -; v_call: TRBV5-1; j_call: TRBJ2-2; cdr3_aa: CASSLEGPELFF; cdr3_nt: TGCGCCAGCAGCTTGGAGGGGCCCGAGCTGTTTTTT
d_call: -; clone_size: -; v_call: TRBV28; j_call: TRBJ1-5; cdr3_aa: CATGKGDFNQPQHF; cdr3_nt: TGTGCCACCGGGAAGGGTGATTTCAATCAGCCCCAGCATTTT
d_call: -; clone_size: -; v_call: TRBV6-5; j_call: TRBJ1-4; cdr3_aa: CASSYSGARDEKLFF; cdr3_nt: TGTGCCAGCAGTTACTCCGGAGCAAGAGATGAAAAACTGTTTTTT
d_call: TRBD1; clone_size: -; v_call: TRBV19; j_call: TRBJ1-6; cdr3_aa: CASSLGQGDSPLHF; cdr3_nt: TGTGCCAGTAGTCTTGGACAGGGAGATTCACCCCTCCACTTT
d_call: TRBD1; clone_size: -; v_call: TRBV18; j_call: TRBJ1-2; cdr3_aa: CASSPVGQGMGYGYTF; cdr3_nt: TGTGCCAGCTCACCAGTGGGACAGGGGATGGGCTATGGCTACACCTTC
d_call: -; clone_size: -; v_call: TRBV6-5; j_call: TRBJ1-2; cdr3_aa: CASSPILGGAGYTF; cdr3_nt: TGTGCCAGCTCGCCTATCCTCGGGGGGGCTGGCTACACCTTC
d_call: -; clone_size: -; v_call: TRBV6-5; j_call: TRBJ1-6; cdr3_aa: CASRFDRNNSPLHF; cdr3_nt: TGTGCCAGCAGATTTGACAGGAACAATTCACCCCTCCACTTT
d_call: -; clone_size: -; v_call: TRBV2; j_call: TRBJ1-5; cdr3_aa: CASSEEGGRNQPQHF; cdr3_nt: TGTGCCAGCAGTGAAGAAGGGGGAAGGAATCAGCCCCAGCATTTT
d_call: TRBD1; clone_size: -; v_call: TRBV28; j_call: TRBJ1-1; cdr3_aa: CASRATGTGVGLRTEAFF; cdr3_nt: TGTGCCAGCAGGGCGACCGGGACAGGGGTGGGATTAAGGACTGAAGCTTTCTTT
d_call: TRBD1; clone_size: -; v_call: TRBV19; j_call: TRBJ2-7; cdr3_aa: CASRQGASYEQYF; cdr3_nt: TGTGCCAGTAGGCAGGGGGCGAGTTACGAGCAGTACTTC
d_call: -; clone_size: few; v_call: TRBV29-1; j_call: TRBJ2-1; cdr3_aa: CSVGSPSPYNEQFF; cdr3_nt: TGCAGCGTCGGATCTCCTAGCCCCTACAATGAGCAGTTCTTC
d_call: -; clone_size: -; v_call: TRBV5-1; j_call: TRBJ1-1; cdr3_aa: CASSLGTAHTEAFF; cdr3_nt: TGCGCCAGCAGCTTGGGGACAGCCCACACTGAAGCTTTCTTT
d_call: -; clone_size: -; v_call: TRBV4-2; j_call: TRBJ2-3; cdr3_aa: CASSQDGGGGLYTDTQYF; cdr3_nt: TGTGCCAGCAGCCAAGATGGCGGAGGCGGACTATACACAGATACGCAGTATTTT
d_call: TRBD1; clone_size: once; v_call: TRBV19; j_call: TRBJ1-2; cdr3_aa: CASSIAQGARYGYTF; cdr3_nt: TGTGCCAGTAGTATAGCACAGGGGGCGCGATATGGCTACACCTTC
d_call: TRBD2; clone_size: once; v_call: TRBV10-1; j_call: TRBJ2-1; cdr3_aa: CASSENLAGSAREQFF; cdr3_nt: TGCGCCAGCAGTGAGAACCTAGCGGGATCGGCCAGAGAGCAGTTCTTC
d_call: -; clone_size: -; v_call: TRBV4-2; j_call: TRBJ2-7; cdr3_aa: CASSQELDREQYF; cdr3_nt: TGTGCCAGCAGCCAAGAACTCGATCGCGAGCAGTACTTC
d_call: -; clone_size: -; v_call: TRBV5-5; j_call: TRBJ2-3; cdr3_aa: CASRAGGTDTQYF; cdr3_nt: TGTGCCAGCAGGGCAGGGGGGACAGATACGCAGTATTTT
d_call: TRBD2; clone_size: -; v_call: TRBV27; j_call: TRBJ2-1; cdr3_aa: CASSSSGAGVPNEQFF; cdr3_nt: TGTGCCAGCAGTTCCTCCGGAGCGGGAGTCCCCAATGAGCAGTTCTTC
d_call: TRBD1; clone_size: -; v_call: TRBV23-1; j_call: TRBJ2-7; cdr3_aa: CASSRRQGFSYEQYF; cdr3_nt: TGCGCCAGCAGTCGCAGACAGGGGTTCTCCTACGAGCAGTACTTC
d_call: -; clone_size: -; v_call: TRBV25-1; j_call: TRBJ2-7; cdr3_aa: CASSSPRSYEQYF; cdr3_nt: TGTGCCAGCAGTAGCCCGCGCTCCTACGAGCAGTACTTC
d_call: -; clone_size: -; v_call: TRBV4-2; j_call: TRBJ2-3; cdr3_aa: CASSQDGGGGLHTDTQYF; cdr3_nt: TGTGCCAGCAGCCAAGATGGCGGAGGCGGACTACACACAGATACGCAGTATTTT
d_call: TRBD2; clone_size: -; v_call: TRBV5-1; j_call: TRBJ2-5; cdr3_aa: CASAPGTSGRLQETQYF; cdr3_nt: TGCGCCAGCGCTCCAGGGACTAGCGGGAGACTTCAAGAGACCCAGTACTTC
d_call: -; clone_size: -; v_call: TRBV7-9; j_call: TRBJ1-5; cdr3_aa: CASSPTGQPQHF; cdr3_nt: TGTGCCAGCAGCCCAACAGGTCAGCCCCAGCATTTT
d_call: -; clone_size: -; v_call: TRBV28; j_call: TRBJ1-2; cdr3_aa: CASTPPGREVRGYTF; cdr3_nt: TGTGCCAGCACCCCCCCGGGCAGGGAGGTTCGTGGCTACACCTTC
d_call: TRBD1; clone_size: few; v_call: TRBV9; j_call: TRBJ1-1; cdr3_aa: CASSAGTANTEAFF; cdr3_nt: TGTGCCAGCAGCGCGGGGACAGCGAACACTGAAGCTTTCTTT
d_call: TRBD1; clone_size: few; v_call: TRBV5-1; j_call: TRBJ1-1; cdr3_aa: CASRFDRGLNTEAFF; cdr3_nt: TGCGCCAGCAGATTCGACAGGGGGCTAAACACTGAAGCTTTCTTT